The 32 T cell receptor beta chains in this list originate from one sample, sequenced in a study of cytomegalovirus exposure and HLA in healthy donors. This PCR relied on a set of 60 Vbeta primers and 13 Jbeta primers. Only in-frame clones appear in the TCRdb table, and some are missing; sequencing was by immunoSEQ multiplex PCR. The sample has approximately 110,000 clones; around two thirds are singletons. The sequencing sample was made of PBMCs. These TCRs come from a young man in good health and CMV-seropositive.

This clone was observed a few times. One end of the junction varies from germline; a read error may be responsible. V usage is TRBV5-1 and J usage is TRBJ1-2; tentatively, D is TRBD1 (5 bases). CDR1 is SGHRS and CDR2 is YFSETQ in the germline V gene. The CDR3 has 13 amino acids. The CDR3 loop reads CASSGTMNYDYTF. The CDR3 nucleotides are TGCGCCAGCAGCGGGACTATGAACTATGACTACACCTTC.

J is TRBJ2-7 and V is TRBV19; possible D gene TRBD1, 6 bases. The ends were cut back, 3 bases at V and 3 bases at J, with 15 bases in the middle. The germline V gene encodes CDR1 LNHDA and CDR2 SQIVND (reference sequence). The CDR3 is made up of 15 amino acids. CDR3 amino acids: CASSMARDTGYEQYF. In nucleotides, the CDR3 is TGTGCCAGTAGTATGGCCAGGGACACTGGCTACGAGCAGTACTTC.

The chain employs TRBV4-1 and TRBJ2-5; D possibly corresponds to TRBD2 (5 bases). V was pared by 1 base and J by 4 bases, with 10 bases between. This CDR3 spans 14 amino acids. The germline CDR1 and CDR2 sequences are MGHRA and YSYEKL. CDR3 sequence: CASSQALGIETQYF. The CDR3 region has the DNA TGCGCCAGCAGCCAAGCACTAGGGATAGAGACCCAGTACTTC.

The J gene is TRBJ2-1, the V gene TRBV27; 11 nucleotides agree with TRBD1. J lost 7 bases, V lost 6 bases, and 5 bases had no gene match. Per the germline V gene, CDR1 is MNHEY and CDR2 is SMNVEV (reference sequence). The CDR3 is 14 residues long. The DNA of the CDR3 is TGTGCCAGCAGCTTGGACAGGGGGCTTAATGAGCAGTTCTTC. Protein product: CASSLDRGLNEQFF.

The V call is TRBV15, the J call TRBJ2-7; D gene uncertain. With 3 bases removed from V and 7 bases from J, the gap between germline ends came to 19 bases. Germline V gene sequence: CDR1 LNHNV, CDR2 YYDKDF (reference sequence). This CDR3 spans 15 amino acids. The CDR3 nucleotides read TGTGCCACCAGCAGCCATCCTAGGTCGATTTCTGAGCAGTACTTC. Its translation: CATSSHPRSISEQYF.

The rearrangement uses TRBV14 and TRBJ1-2; 9 positions match TRBD1. The CDR3 has 13 residues. V trimming: 1 base; J trimming: 7 bases; junction bases outside the gene matches: 1. The germline V gene encodes CDR1 SGHDN and CDR2 FVKESK. CDR3 protein: CASSQVTGGGYTF. The CDR3 bases are TGTGCCAGCAGCCAAGTGACAGGGGGTGGCTACACCTTC. The full variable domain, its missing parts supplied by reference TRBV14 and TRBJ1-2, is EAGVTQFPSHSVIEKGQTVTLRCDPISGHDNLYWYRRVMGKEIKFLLHFVKESKQDESGMPNNRFLAERTGGTYSTLKVQPAELEDSGVYFCASSQVTGGGYTFGSGTRLTVV.

The V call is TRBV4-2, the J call TRBJ2-1, with D possibly TRBD2 on 5 matching bases. Germline V lookup: CDR1 LGHNA, CDR2 YNFKEQ. V was clipped by 2 bases and J by 4 bases, with 15 bases between them. CDR3 size: 16 residues. CDR3 protein: CASSQTMSGTYNEQFF. DNA for the CDR3: TGTGCCAGCAGCCAAACGATGAGCGGAACATACAATGAGCAGTTCTTC.

This sequence joins TRBV5-4 and TRBJ1-2; D is unresolved. This CDR3 has 16 residues. The V end was cut by 4 bases, the J end by 0 bases, with 16 bases between. CDR1 is SGHNT and CDR2 is YYREEE in the germline V gene (reference sequence). CDR3 sequence: CASSDPAGLANYGYTF. CDR3 nucleotides: TGTGCCAGCAGCGACCCGGCGGGATTAGCTAACTATGGCTACACCTTC. The full variable domain, completed using reference TRBV5-4 and TRBJ1-2, is ETGVTQSPTHLIKTRGQQVTLRCSSQSGHNTVSWYQQALGQGPQFIFQYYREEENGRGNFPPRFSGLQFPNYSSELNVNALELDDSALYLCASSDPAGLANYGYTFGSGTRLTVV.

Only one count was recorded for this clone. This chain links TRBV5-1 with TRBJ2-1; TRBD2 matches at 9 bases. This CDR3 has 15 residues. Germline assignment: CDR1 SGHRS and CDR2 YFSETQ. After removal of 0 bases from V and 4 bases from J, the junction contained 2 bases not matched to a gene. CDR3 amino acids: CASSLGGGDYNEQFF. The CDR3 DNA sequence: TGCGCCAGCAGCTTGGGCGGGGGGGATTACAATGAGCAGTTCTTC.

The CDR3 DNA follows: TGTGCCAGCAGTTACGGTGCGGGACCCAATCAGCCCCAGCATTTT. It yields the protein CASSYGAGPNQPQHF. V is TRBV6-5 and J is TRBJ1-5; a weak D match, TRBD1 (5 bases). The V gene's germline CDR1 is MNHEY and CDR2 SVGAGI. V lost 2 bases, J lost 3 bases, and 11 bases lay in between. The CDR3 totals 15 residues.

This chain uses TRBV21-1 with TRBJ2-5; the table's D call of TRBD2 was not tested on the DNA. TRBV21-1 is given as a pseudogene. The CDR3 loop spans 14 amino acids. The CDR3 DNA reads TGTGCCGGGCCCGGGGGGGAGGAGGGGGAGACCCAGTACTTC. It specifies CAGPGGEEGETQYF.

The rearrangement uses TRBV7-8 and TRBJ1-1; D is possibly TRBD1 (5 bases). The CDR3 is made up of 12 amino acids. Germline-derived CDR1 and CDR2 are SGHVS and FQNEAQ. Trimming shortened V by 5 bases and J by 11 bases, and 15 bases separated the two germline ends. Here the CDR3 reads CASSTGTPNAFF. The DNA of the CDR3 is TGTGCCAGCAGCACCGGGACTCCGAACGCTTTCTTT. Together with reference TRBV7-8 and TRBJ1-1, the CDR3 gives the full variable domain: GAGVSQSPRYKVAKRGQDVALRCDPISGHVSLFWYQQALGQGPEFLTYFQNEAQLDKSGLPSDRFFAERPEGSVSTLKIQRTQQEDSAVYLCASSTGTPNAFFGQGTRLTVV.

The chain uses TRBV15 and TRBJ2-6; D call uncertain. Germline-derived CDR1 and CDR2 are LNHNV and YYDKDF (reference sequence). Trimming removed 6 bases from V and 4 bases from J, with 10 bases in between. This CDR3 spans 14 amino acids. Here the CDR3 DNA reads TGTGCCACCAGTCATCAATTGGGGGCCAACGTCCTGACTTTC. It specifies CATSHQLGANVLTF. Looking up the rest from reference TRBV15 and TRBJ2-6 gives the full variable domain: DAMVIQNPRYQVTQFGKPVTLSCSQTLNHNVMYWYQQKSSQAPKLLFHYYDKDFNNEADTPDNFQSRRPNTSFCFLDIRSPGLGDTAMYLCATSHQLGANVLTFGAGSRLTVL.

V gene TRBV18 combines with J gene TRBJ1-1; 7 bases match TRBD1. V lost 4 bases to trimming and J lost 1 base; unmatched junction nucleotides: 9. CDR3 size: 16 residues. The germline gives CDR1 KGHSH, CDR2 LQKENI. CDR3 residues: CASSLGTDRGNTEAFF. CDR3 coding DNA: TGTGCCAGCTCACTAGGGACAGACCGAGGGAACACTGAAGCTTTCTTT.

The chain is built from TRBV30 and TRBJ1-6, with D hard to call. Trimming removed 5 bases from V and 7 bases from J, with 12 bases in between. Germline V lookup: CDR1 GTSNPN, CDR2 SVGIG (reference sequence). The CDR3 is 13 residues long. In DNA form, the CDR3 reads TGTGCCTGGGAGGGTATCCCAAATTCACCCCTCCACTTT. Protein: CAWEGIPNSPLHF.

The chain joins TRBV7-9 to TRBJ1-2; D may be TRBD1 (5 bases). The CDR3 runs to 14 residues. The germline CDR1 and CDR2 sequences are SEHNR and FQNEAQ (reference sequence). The V and J ends lost 4 bases and 5 bases respectively, with 14 bases between them. CDR3 amino acids: CASSSSGAAYGYTF. The CDR3 nucleotides read TGTGCCAGCAGCTCCTCTGGGGCGGCATATGGCTACACCTTC.

V usage is TRBV18 and J usage is TRBJ1-3, with 7 nucleotides matching TRBD1. This CDR3 is built from 17 residues. V dropped 3 bases and J dropped 1; count of bases not matched to a gene: 9. The germline CDR1 and CDR2 sequences are KGHSH and LQKENI. The CDR3 sequence: CASSPPGDRKSGNTIYF. CDR3 in DNA: TGTGCCAGCTCACCTCCGGGGGACAGAAAATCTGGAAACACCATATATTTT.

This clone appeared a few times. One junction end does not reproduce the germline sequence, and a read error may be involved. The CDR3 here is CASSTIAGLSKNSQYF. In DNA, the CDR3 is TGTGCCAGCAGTACCATCGCAGGGTTAAGCAAAAACAGTCAGTACTTC. The chain joins TRBV27 to TRBJ2-4, with D perhaps TRBD1 (5 bases). This CDR3 contains 16 residues. CDR1 and CDR2 from the germline V gene are MNHEY and SMNVEV (reference sequence).

The CDR3 protein is CASSEGITGNTIYF. CDR3 coding DNA: TGTGCCAGTTCCGAGGGAATCACAGGAAACACCATATATTTT. V and J are TRBV6-1 and TRBJ1-3, with unresolved D. V lost 9 bases, J lost 4 bases, and 16 bases lay in between. The CDR3 runs to 14 residues. Germline CDR1 is MNHNS and CDR2 is SASEGT.

The rearrangement links TRBV5-1 to TRBJ1-2, with D possibly TRBD1 on 5 matching bases. The CDR3 length is 14 residues. Between the trimmed V and J ends, which lost 0 bases and 4 bases, there was a span of 10 bases. Germline CDR1 and CDR2: SGHRS and YFSETQ. The CDR3 sequence: CASSLGGRGYGYTF. Written as DNA, the CDR3 is TGCGCCAGCAGCTTGGGGGGCAGAGGCTATGGCTACACCTTC.

This sequence joins TRBV11-3 and TRBJ1-4, with 7 positions matching TRBD1. Germline CDR1 SGHNT, CDR2 YENEEA. Unmatched junction bases numbered 12, after V lost 5 bases and J lost 0 bases. The CDR3 consists of 18 residues. CDR3 protein: CASSRLTGATPTNEKLFF. The CDR3 region has the DNA TGTGCCAGCAGCCGCCTTACAGGGGCCACCCCAACTAATGAAAAACTGTTTTTT.

The V gene is TRBV2, the J gene TRBJ1-6; D is unresolved. Germline V gene sequence: CDR1 SNHLY, CDR2 FYNNEI. Deletions cut 8 bases from V and 9 bases from J, with 14 bases between. This CDR3 is 13 amino acids long. The CDR3 sequence: CASRSSEGSPLHF. The CDR3 DNA follows: TGTGCCAGCCGATCGTCCGAGGGTTCACCCCTCCACTTT. Full variable domain (outside the CDR3, taken from reference TRBV2 and TRBJ1-6): EPEVTQTPSHQVTQMGQEVILRCVPISNHLYFYWYRQILGQKVEFLVSFYNNEISEKSEIFDDQFSVERPDGSNFTLKIRSTKLEDSAMYFCASRSSEGSPLHFGNGTRLTVT.

The chain joins TRBV5-8 to TRBJ2-6, with no clear D. Germline CDR1 reads SGHTS; CDR2 reads YDEGEE. The CDR3 has 14 residues. V was shortened by 5 bases and J by 1 base, with 7 bases between the two germline ends. The CDR3, as DNA: TGTGCCAGCAGACTACCGTCTGGGGCCAACGTCCTGACTTTC. Amino acids: CASRLPSGANVLTF.

J is TRBJ2-1 and V is TRBV7-2, with D possibly being TRBD1 (5 bases). Trimming took 6 bases from V and 5 from J, leaving 20 bases between them. Germline CDR1 is SGHTA and CDR2 is FQGNSA. This CDR3 has 16 amino acids. Here the CDR3 reads CASRPYTGPDDNEQFF. The DNA of the CDR3 is TGTGCCAGCAGGCCTTACACAGGCCCGGACGACAATGAGCAGTTCTTC.

This clone was picked up a small number of times. CDR3 DNA: TGTGCCAGCAGCTTGTGGCAGGGGACACCCCTCCACTTT. It is translated as CASSLWQGTPLHF. The genes are TRBV5-6 and TRBJ1-6, with TRBD1 as a possible D gene (6 bases). CDR1 and CDR2 from the germline V gene are SGHDT and YYEEEE. The CDR3 spans 13 residues. The germline V and J ends were trimmed by 1 base and 11 bases, with 10 bases remaining between them. Supplemented by reference TRBV5-6 and TRBJ1-6, the full variable domain reads DAGVTQSPTHLIKTRGQQVTLRCSPKSGHDTVSWYQQALGQGPQFIFQYYEEEERQRGNFPDRFSGHQFPNYSSELNVNALLLGDSALYLCASSLWQGTPLHFGNGTRLTVT.

The gene calls are TRBV5-5 and TRBJ2-3; D may be TRBD1 (7 bases). Germline V gives CDR1 SGHKS, CDR2 YYEKEE (reference sequence). Trimming stripped 1 base from V and 5 bases from J, with 17 bases between. The CDR3 is 16 residues long. The CDR3, as DNA: TGTGCCAGCAGCTTGTATGGCAGGGGGGCCCAAGATACGCAGTATTTT. It is translated as CASSLYGRGAQDTQYF.

The V call is TRBV6-6, the J call TRBJ2-1; no definite D call. Between the trimmed V and J ends, which lost 3 bases and 5 bases, there was a span of 8 bases. Germline CDR1 and CDR2: MNHNY and SVGAGI (reference sequence). This CDR3 comprises 13 residues. The chain's CDR3 is CASSYYQNNEQFF. In DNA form, the CDR3 reads TGTGCCAGCAGTTATTATCAGAACAATGAGCAGTTCTTC.

The chain joins TRBV27 to TRBJ1-2; tentative D call: TRBD1 (5 bases). V was shortened by 3 bases and J by 5 bases, with 13 bases between the two germline ends. Per the germline V gene, CDR1 is MNHEY and CDR2 is SMNVEV (reference sequence). CDR3 length: 14 amino acids. The CDR3 region is CASSFSGGIYGYTF. In nucleotides, the CDR3 is TGTGCCAGCAGTTTTAGCGGGGGGATTTATGGCTACACCTTC.

This clone rates as medium-sized. This rearrangement joins TRBV6-5 to TRBJ1-5, with D unclear. The CDR3 sequence is 15 residues long. The germline V and J ends were trimmed by 0 bases and 0 bases, with 6 bases remaining between them. The germline V gene encodes CDR1 MNHEY and CDR2 SVGAGI. The CDR3 DNA reads TGTGCCAGCAGTTACTCAGCTAATAGCAATCAGCCCCAGCATTTT. Its protein product is CASSYSANSNQPQHF.

The chain joins TRBV15 to TRBJ2-3; D is ambiguous. Germline V gene lookup returns CDR1 LNHNV and CDR2 YYDKDF (reference sequence). Trimming stripped 1 base from V and 8 bases from J, with 10 bases between. The CDR3 spans 13 residues. CDR3: CATSRGSASTQYF. CDR3 sequence (DNA): TGTGCCACCAGCAGAGGCAGCGCCAGTACGCAGTATTTT.

V is TRBV19 and J is TRBJ2-1, with no clear D. The CDR3 is made up of 13 amino acids. Germline V CDR1 and CDR2: LNHDA, SQIVND (reference sequence). The V end lost 3 bases, the J end lost 2 bases, and 5 bases lay between the germline ends. The CDR3 sequence: CASSIGPYNEQFF. The CDR3 DNA sequence: TGTGCCAGTAGTATCGGTCCCTACAATGAGCAGTTCTTC.

The chain couples TRBV5-6 to TRBJ1-1, with TRBD1 matching 7 bases. V shed 1 base and J 11 bases; nucleotides not matched to a gene: 8. CDR3 length equals 13 residues. Germline V gene data show CDR1 as SGHDT and CDR2 as YYEEEE. CDR3 sequence reads: CASSLSGQDEAFF. CDR3 DNA: TGTGCCAGCAGCTTGTCTGGACAGGATGAGGCTTTCTTT.